The 27 T cell receptor beta chains given below trace back to one sample, sequenced in a study of naive and memory T cell subsets (dated by TCRdb to the late 2010s). What the work shows at the level of the full study, not this receptor alone: A few larger clonotypes were present in naive repertoires, particularly the CD8 repertoires, and these clonotypes were possibly memory cells re-expressing CD45RA.

Receptors were amplified or captured by UMI-ligation and nested PCR. The sequencing machine was an Illumina MiSeq. To cover both TRBC1 and TRBC2, the beta constant-region primer consisted of an equimolar mix of two oligonucleotides. Four rounds of PCR were used to amplify ligated cDNA, with nested alpha and beta constant-region primers being used together with the SP2 primer. The raw public data were reprocessed by TCRdb itself: fastp quality trimming at Q25, MiXCR clonotype calling, in-frame beta chains only. CDR3 protein sequences are deduplicated, and each keeps its most common genes and DNA. Across this sample there are 140,000 to 150,000 distinct CDR3 sequences, with approximately 22% seen only once. The ten top clones hold about 0.11% of the sample. No antigen has been identified for these receptors. The sample was naive CD4+ T cells from blood. According to the study, the label for this sample's cell subset or site signals: naive T cells, CD45RA high CD27+. These receptors were collected from a human donor in good health.

This clonotype has a handful of counts. The chain combines TRBV20-1 with TRBJ2-3; 7 bases are a match to TRBD2. The J segment lost 2 bases and the V segment lost 3 bases, leaving 5 bases of the junction unmatched. CDR1 is DFQATT, CDR2 SNEGSKA, per germline (reference sequence). The CDR3 extends over 14 amino acids. CDR3 nucleotides: TGCAGTGCTAGTGAAGCGGGAAACACAGATACGCAGTATTTT. Protein product: CSASEAGNTDTQYF.

This clonotype has a handful of counts. The chain has TRBV6-5 and TRBJ2-2, with D unresolved. Trimming left V 0 bases short and J 6 bases short, with 11 bases between. This CDR3 spans 15 amino acids. Germline CDR1 and CDR2: MNHEY and SVGAGI. The CDR3 DNA sequence: TGTGCCAGCAGTTACTCGAACCGGGCGGCCGGGGAGCTGTTTTTT. Translating it yields CASSYSNRAAGELFF.

This rearrangement joins TRBV6-5 to TRBJ2-7; 8 positions agree with TRBD1. From germline, CDR1 is MNHEY and CDR2 SVGAGI. There are 14 residues in the CDR3. Trimming removed 8 bases from V and 0 bases from J; junction bases left unmatched: 6. The CDR3 DNA follows: TGTGCCAGCTGTTCAGACAGGGGCTCCTACGAGCAGTACTTC. This sequence encodes CASCSDRGSYEQYF.

This clonotype has a handful of counts. The genes are TRBV6-6 and TRBJ2-7, with a weak D call TRBD1 (5 bases). CDR1 MNHNY and CDR2 SVGAGI come from the germline V gene (reference sequence). This CDR3 has 14 amino acids. With 0 bases removed from V and 3 bases from J, the gap between germline ends came to 9 bases. CDR3 nucleotides: TGTGCCAGCAGTTACTCGGCAGGGTTCTACGAGCAGTACTTC. Its protein is CASSYSAGFYEQYF.

This chain uses TRBV7-9 with TRBJ2-6; 12 positions match TRBD1. Germline V lookup: CDR1 SEHNR, CDR2 FQNEAQ (reference sequence). With V trimmed by 6 bases and J by 1 base, 7 bases remained unmatched. The CDR3 sequence is 18 residues long. The CDR3 DNA follows: TGTGCCAGCAGTCCCTGGGGACAGGGGGCGTCTGGGGCCAACGTCCTGACTTTC. It is translated as CASSPWGQGASGANVLTF.

This chain connects TRBV28 to TRBJ1-1; D might be TRBD1 (6 bases). The V gene lost 1 base and the J gene lost 0 bases, with 15 bases spanning the gap. Germline V gene data show CDR1 as MDHEN and CDR2 as SYDVKM. The CDR3 has 17 amino acids. The CDR3 DNA reads as TGTGCCAGCAGTTTATACGGGGGGGGGCGAGTGAACACTGAAGCTTTCTTT. This sequence encodes CASSLYGGGRVNTEAFF.

This chain joins TRBV6-5 and TRBJ1-2, with unresolved D. This CDR3 spans 15 amino acids. CDR1 and CDR2 (germline): MNHEY, SVGAGI. The ends were cut back, 6 bases at V and 0 bases at J, with 14 bases in the middle. The CDR3 nucleotides are TGTGCCAGCAGGAGATTGATTGGAGCTAACTATGGCTACACCTTC. Translated, it gives CASRRLIGANYGYTF.

This clonotype was seen at least ten times. The rearrangement joins TRBV12-3 or TRBV12-4 to TRBJ2-7; the match to TRBD1 covers 8 bases. The V and J ends lost 4 bases and 2 bases, in that order; junction bases with no gene match: 7. This CDR3 has 15 residues. The CDR3 region is CASSSRTGITYEQYF. The CDR3 coding sequence is TGTGCCAGCAGTTCAAGGACAGGGATTACCTACGAGCAGTACTTC.

This clonotype was observed a few times. This chain uses TRBV28 with TRBJ2-1, with a weak D call TRBD2 (5 bases). The V gene lost 8 bases and the J gene lost 4 bases, with 21 bases spanning the gap. CDR1 is MDHEN and CDR2 is SYDVKM in the germline V gene. CDR3 length: 16 residues. In nucleotides, the CDR3 is TGTGCCAGCTTATCACGGAGCGGATCGATTTACAATGAGCAGTTCTTC. Translating gives CASLSRSGSIYNEQFF.

This clonotype has a handful of counts. The rearrangement uses TRBV5-1 and TRBJ2-3, with 9 bases aligning to TRBD2. The ends lost 4 bases at V and 4 bases at J; junction bases unmatched: 4. CDR1 and CDR2 (germline): SGHRS, YFSETQ. This CDR3 has 14 residues. CDR3: CASSGGGVADTQYF. Written as DNA, the CDR3 is TGCGCCAGCAGCGGCGGGGGGGTAGCAGATACGCAGTATTTT.

The chain employs TRBV7-2 and TRBJ2-3; 11 nucleotides match TRBD2. The CDR3 loop spans 16 amino acids. The J segment lost 3 bases and the V segment lost 1 base, leaving 3 bases of the junction unmatched. Germline values: CDR1 SGHTA, CDR2 FQGNSA. The CDR3 coding sequence is TGTGCCAGCAGCTTAGTTCCTAGCGGGAGGACAGATACGCAGTATTTT. It encodes CASSLVPSGRTDTQYF.

This clonotype came up a few times. This sequence joins TRBV5-1 and TRBJ2-5; 15 bases map to TRBD2. In germline, CDR1 is SGHRS, CDR2 YFSETQ. V dropped 4 bases and J dropped 2; count of bases not matched to a gene: 3. CDR3 length: 16 residues. This chain's CDR3 is CASSIGLAGGQETQYF. The CDR3 bases are TGCGCCAGCAGCATCGGACTAGCGGGAGGGCAAGAGACCCAGTACTTC.

The chain recombines TRBV28 with TRBJ1-1; D unresolved. Germline CDR1 MDHEN, CDR2 SYDVKM. This CDR3 has 13 residues. V was cut by 4 bases and J by 9 bases, with 15 bases left in between. CDR3 DNA sequence: TGTGCCAGCAGTTCCGCCACTCCCGTCAAAGCTTTCTTT. Translation: CASSSATPVKAFF.

The chain combines TRBV28 with TRBJ1-1; D is possibly TRBD1 (6 bases). The CDR3 extends over 14 amino acids. V lost 6 bases, J lost 5 bases, and 16 bases lay in between. Per germline, CDR1 MDHEN and CDR2 SYDVKM. The CDR3 DNA reads TGTGCCAGCAGGCTGCCTGGGGGGCTAACTGAAGCTTTCTTT. Its translation: CASRLPGGLTEAFF.

The chain recombines TRBV19 with TRBJ2-1; 10 nucleotides line up with TRBD1. Germline loops: CDR1 LNHDA, CDR2 SQIVND (reference sequence). Trimming removed 6 bases from V and 5 bases from J; junction bases left unmatched: 1. This CDR3 comprises 13 residues. CDR3: CASRDRGDNEQFF. CDR3 coding DNA: TGTGCCAGTAGGGACAGGGGGGACAATGAGCAGTTCTTC.

The rearrangement links TRBV12-3 or TRBV12-4 to TRBJ2-1; 7 nucleotides align to TRBD2. The CDR3 is 16 residues long. Losses at the gene ends were 5 bases for V and 6 bases for J; bases not matched to a gene: 13. This chain's CDR3 is CASSILARALGNEQFF. CDR3 sequence (DNA): TGTGCCAGCAGTATACTAGCGCGGGCCTTGGGCAATGAGCAGTTCTTC.

A few counts support this clonotype. This chain uses TRBV7-6 with TRBJ2-1, with D perhaps matching TRBD1 or TRBD2 (5 bases each). The ends were cut back, 5 bases at V and 4 bases at J, with 15 bases in the middle. Germline V gene lookup returns CDR1 SGHVS and CDR2 FNYEAQ. This CDR3 spans 15 amino acids. This CDR3 is CASSRRDEVYNEQFF. The CDR3 nucleotides are TGTGCCAGCAGCCGCCGGGACGAAGTGTACAATGAGCAGTTCTTC.

The J gene is TRBJ2-7, the V gene TRBV28, with 10 bases lining up with TRBD1. Looked up from germline, CDR1 is MDHEN and CDR2 is SYDVKM. The CDR3 length is 13 residues. The V and J ends lost 8 bases and 4 bases, in that order; junction bases with no gene match: 5. Here the CDR3 DNA reads TGTGCCAGCTTAACGGGACAGGGGTACGAGCAGTACTTC. As protein: CASLTGQGYEQYF.

The V and J genes are TRBV4-3 and TRBJ2-1; 7 bases are a match to TRBD2. The J segment lost 7 bases and the V segment lost 1 base, leaving 10 bases of the junction unmatched. Per germline, CDR1 LGHNA and CDR2 YSLEER. CDR3 size: 16 residues. The CDR3 coding sequence is TGCGCCAGCAGCCAAGCGGCATGGGAGGGCCGGAATGAGCAGTTCTTC. It translates to CASSQAAWEGRNEQFF.

This clonotype was found a few times. The CDR3 coding sequence is TGCAGTGCTAGAGAGGGGCCACGGAAGACCCAGTACTTC. Translation gives CSAREGPRKTQYF. V is TRBV20-1 and J is TRBJ2-5, with a tentative D call TRBD1 (5 bases). Germline CDR1 DFQATT, CDR2 SNEGSKA (reference sequence). There are 13 residues in the CDR3. V shed 0 bases and J shed 6 bases, with 11 bases lying between them.

This clonotype appeared a few times. CDR3 sequence: CSVGGNIQYF. CDR3 bases: TGCAGCGTGGGGGGGAACATTCAGTACTTC. V usage is TRBV29-1 and J usage is TRBJ2-4; 7 bases agree with TRBD2. The length of the CDR3 is 10 residues. Germline V lookup: CDR1 SQVTM, CDR2 ANQGSEA. V dropped 6 bases and J dropped 7; count of bases not matched to a gene: 0.

The chain employs TRBV4-3 and TRBJ2-7, with D tentatively TRBD2 (6 bases). With 1 base removed from V and 5 bases from J, the gap between germline ends came to 15 bases. Germline CDR1 reads LGHNA; CDR2 reads YSLEER. The CDR3 totals 15 residues. As DNA, the CDR3 is TGCGCCAGCAGCCAAGCGAAGGGAGGCGGCCACGAGCAGTACTTC. This encodes CASSQAKGGGHEQYF.

This clonotype showed up just a few times. The chain has TRBV4-3 and TRBJ2-2; TRBD2 agrees at 8 bases. The trim removed 2 bases at V and 7 bases at J, leaving 9 bases unmatched. Germline V gene sequence: CDR1 LGHNA, CDR2 YSLEER. This CDR3 has 16 residues. The CDR3 is CASSQYGPGGDGELFF. The CDR3 DNA is TGCGCCAGCAGCCAATACGGCCCGGGGGGGGACGGGGAGCTGTTTTTT.

This clonotype was counted only a few times. J is TRBJ1-4 and V is TRBV29-1; 7 nucleotides align to TRBD1. V lost 5 bases and J lost 10; bases outside the gene matches: 16. This CDR3 is 15 amino acids long. Germline loops: CDR1 SQVTM, CDR2 ANQGSEA. The DNA of the CDR3 is TGCAGCGTTCCGACAGGGCCGGACCTGATGGGAAAACTGTTTTTT. Translating gives CSVPTGPDLMGKLFF.

The CDR3 loop reads CATSRDLRHEQFF. The CDR3 DNA sequence: TGTGCCACCAGCAGAGATCTCCGCCATGAGCAGTTCTTC. The V and J genes are TRBV15 and TRBJ2-1; D remains ambiguous. The V end lost 0 bases, the J end lost 8 bases, and 8 bases lay between the germline ends. This CDR3 is built from 13 residues. Germline V CDR1 and CDR2: LNHNV, YYDKDF (reference sequence).

This rearrangement joins TRBV28 to TRBJ1-5, with D uncertain. Germline V gene sequence: CDR1 MDHEN, CDR2 SYDVKM. This CDR3 region has 13 residues. V gave up 5 bases and J gave up 6 bases, with 11 bases separating them. For the CDR3, the DNA is TGTGCCAGCAGTATCGATTGGGTTCAGCCCCAGCATTTT. Its protein is CASSIDWVQPQHF.

This clonotype has a handful of counts. The CDR3 region has the DNA TGCGCCAGCAGCCAAAGGAACGCCCCTACTGAGCAGTACTTC. Its translation is CASSQRNAPTEQYF. V is TRBV4-1 and J is TRBJ2-7; no reliable D call. The CDR3 extends over 14 amino acids. V was cut by 2 bases and J by 7 bases, with 15 bases left in between. The germline V gene has CDR1 MGHRA and CDR2 YSYEKL.